The 15 T cell receptor beta chains presented below share a single source sample, sequenced in a study of memory CD4+ T cells and cytomegalovirus serostatus. The assay was immunoSEQ multiplex PCR, and TCRdb's table has in-frame clones only and misses some. The sample shows some 95,000 clones, 75% to 90% of them seen only once. The sort gate was single viable CD3+CD4+CD8-CD45RO+ cells for memory CD4+ T cells. The sequencing input was memory CD4+ T cells from blood. These receptors came from an adult in good health and CMV-seropositive.

Details on this clone: Other DNA variants within this sample encode the same CDR3. The rearrangement links TRBV18 to TRBJ2-5; D not certain. The CDR3 length is 10 residues. Germline V lookup: CDR1 KGHSH, CDR2 LQKENI. Trimming shortened V by 10 bases and J by 4 bases, and 7 bases separated the two germline ends. In DNA, the CDR3 is TGTGCCACCAAGGGAGAGACCCAGTACTTC. As protein: CATKGETQYF.

This clone was observed a handful of times. The V call is TRBV9, the J call TRBJ2-1; D is perhaps TRBD1 (6 bases). Trimming took 0 bases from V and 4 from J, leaving 8 bases between them. Germline lookup yields CDR1 SGDLS and CDR2 YYNGEE. This CDR3 region has 14 residues. In DNA form, the CDR3 reads TGTGCCAGCAGCGTAGGACAGGCTTACAATGAGCAGTTCTTC. Protein: CASSVGQAYNEQFF.

In its sample, this clone was seen once. The V and J genes are TRBV5-4 and TRBJ2-1; the match to TRBD1 covers 7 bases. V lost 4 bases to trimming and J lost 9 bases; unmatched junction nucleotides: 10. Germline V gene lookup returns CDR1 SGHNT and CDR2 YYREEE (reference sequence). CDR3 size: 14 residues. DNA of the CDR3: TGTGCCAGCAGCCCCGACAGGGTCAACGGTGAGCAGTTCTTC. Amino acids: CASSPDRVNGEQFF.

V and J are TRBV4-3 and TRBJ2-3; 7 nucleotides align to TRBD1. J was trimmed by 8 bases and V by 1 base; bases with no gene match: 6. CDR1 and CDR2 from the germline V gene are LGHNA and YSLEER. The CDR3 runs to 14 residues. CDR3 DNA sequence: TGCGCCAGCAGCCAAGCTGGGGCAGGGGGTACGCAGTATTTT. Protein sequence: CASSQAGAGGTQYF.

The V and J genes are TRBV9 and TRBJ2-1; TRBD1 agrees at 10 bases. From germline, CDR1 is SGDLS and CDR2 YYNGEE. V dropped 4 bases and J dropped 9; count of bases not matched to a gene: 19. The CDR3 spans 18 residues. CDR3 sequence: CASSPRPTRQGARGEQFF. CDR3 in DNA: TGTGCCAGCAGCCCCCGCCCCACGAGACAGGGGGCGCGGGGTGAGCAGTTCTTC.

The chain joins TRBV5-1 to TRBJ1-5; D ambiguous. CDR3 length equals 15 residues. The V end lost 1 base, the J end lost 4 bases, and 12 bases lay between the germline ends. Germline V lookup: CDR1 SGHRS, CDR2 YFSETQ. The CDR3 spells CASSLSGSTNQPQHF. In DNA form, the CDR3 reads TGCGCCAGCAGCTTGAGCGGGAGTACGAATCAGCCCCAGCATTTT. Combining the CDR3 with reference TRBV5-1 and TRBJ1-5 gives the whole variable domain KAGVTQTPRYLIKTRGQQVTLSCSPISGHRSVSWYQQTPGQGLQFLFEYFSETQRNKGNFPGRFSGRQFSNSRSEMNVSTLELGDSALYLCASSLSGSTNQPQHFGDGTRLSIL.

The rearrangement uses TRBV19 and TRBJ2-1, with 9 bases lining up with TRBD1. CDR3 length: 16 residues. Germline CDR1 and CDR2: LNHDA and SQIVND (reference sequence). The junction had 11 bases not matched to a gene; V was cut back by 5 bases and J by 6 bases. The CDR3 nucleotides are TGTGCCAGTAGTCGATTACCCGGGACAGGGTTCAATGAGCAGTTCTTC. Translation: CASSRLPGTGFNEQFF.

The chain has TRBV19 and TRBJ2-1; 13 bases are shared with TRBD2. Germline V gene lookup returns CDR1 LNHDA and CDR2 SQIVND (reference sequence). The CDR3 is made up of 16 amino acids. V was pared by 4 bases and J by 7 bases, with 7 bases of the junction left unmatched. The CDR3 coding sequence is TGTGCCAGTAGTAGGAGGGGGGGACTAGCGGGGAATGAGCAGTTCTTC. Translated, it gives CASSRRGGLAGNEQFF.

This rearrangement joins TRBV6-1 to TRBJ1-2; TRBD1 agrees at 10 bases. V lost 3 bases and J lost 3; bases outside the gene matches: 4. The CDR3 is 15 residues long. Germline loops: CDR1 MNHNS, CDR2 SASEGT. CDR3 sequence reads: CASSEADRGHYGYTF. The CDR3 DNA sequence: TGTGCCAGCAGTGAGGCAGACAGGGGGCACTATGGCTACACCTTC.

The rearrangement links TRBV7-9 to TRBJ2-3; tentative D call: TRBD2 (6 bases). Trimming removed 2 bases from V and 4 bases from J, with 13 bases in between. There are 15 residues in the CDR3. The germline CDR1 and CDR2 sequences are SEHNR and FQNEAQ (reference sequence). The CDR3 loop is CASSLLASTADTQYF. DNA for the CDR3: TGTGCCAGCAGCTTACTAGCGTCCACAGCAGATACGCAGTATTTT.

A note on this clone: At one end, the junction sequence differs from germline, possibly due to a read error. The chain carries TRBV7-2 and TRBJ2-2; 11 positions agree with TRBD2. Per germline, CDR1 SGHTA and CDR2 FQGNSA. The CDR3 totals 14 residues. Here the CDR3 DNA reads TGTGCCAGCAGCCTAGCGGGAGGAACCGGGGAGCTGTTTTTT. Its protein is CASSLAGGTGELFF.

The V and J genes are TRBV5-4 and TRBJ2-7, with TRBD2 identical over 9 bases. J lost 1 base, V lost 6 bases, and 8 bases had no gene match. Germline V gene sequence: CDR1 SGHNT, CDR2 YYREEE (reference sequence). CDR3 length: 15 residues. For the CDR3, the DNA is TGTGCCAGCACCCCGGGGGCGGGAGGGTCCTACGAGCAGTACTTC. Amino acid sequence: CASTPGAGGSYEQYF.

This clone has a handful of counts. V gene TRBV9 combines with J gene TRBJ1-1, with 7 bases lining up with TRBD1. The germline CDR1 and CDR2 sequences are SGDLS and YYNGEE. This CDR3 is built from 17 residues. J was trimmed by 2 bases and V by 3 bases; bases with no gene match: 13. CDR3: CASSERRDRVLNTEAFF. The CDR3 DNA reads as TGTGCCAGCAGCGAGAGAAGAGACAGGGTGCTCAACACTGAAGCTTTCTTT.

This sequence joins TRBV6-1 and TRBJ1-2; no clear D. CDR3 length equals 13 residues. Germline V CDR1 and CDR2: MNHNS, SASEGT. Trimming took 0 bases from V and 4 from J, leaving 6 bases between them. This CDR3 is CASSEASGYGYTF. CDR3 bases: TGTGCCAGCAGTGAAGCTTCGGGCTATGGCTACACCTTC.

DNA for the CDR3: TGTGCCAGCTCACCCACAGGTAGCTCCTACAATGAGCAGTTCTTC. Translated: CASSPTGSSYNEQFF. This rearrangement joins TRBV18 to TRBJ2-1, with D maybe TRBD1 (5 bases). CDR1 and CDR2 from the germline V gene are KGHSH and LQKENI. This CDR3 contains 15 residues. The V gene lost 3 bases and the J gene lost 0 bases, with 9 bases spanning the gap.